This T cell receptor (beta chain) is drawn from a study of shared clonotypes between healthy human individuals. The protocol was immunoSEQ multiplex PCR, while the TCRdb copy is restricted to in-frame clones and leaves out a portion. The sample includes roughly 1 million clones, about 77% of them seen just once. Details on this clone: Its antigen is undetermined.

Overall study results and limits: Generally, naive subsets (rather than memory subsets) showed larger estimated richness.

Germline loops: CDR1 MNHEY, CDR2 SMNVEV (reference sequence). The V and J ends lost 6 bases and 2 bases, in that order; junction bases with no gene match: 6. CDR3 length equals 15 residues. The TCR was taken from a young man in good health. This chain uses TRBV27 with TRBJ2-7, with 11 bases lining up with TRBD2. Sequencing was performed on memory CD4+ T cells sorted from blood. Documented subset: CD45RA-negative fraction. This CDR3 reads CASSDPGLAAYEQYF. The CDR3 DNA follows: TGTGCCAGCAGCGATCCGGGACTAGCGGCCTACGAGCAGTACTTC.